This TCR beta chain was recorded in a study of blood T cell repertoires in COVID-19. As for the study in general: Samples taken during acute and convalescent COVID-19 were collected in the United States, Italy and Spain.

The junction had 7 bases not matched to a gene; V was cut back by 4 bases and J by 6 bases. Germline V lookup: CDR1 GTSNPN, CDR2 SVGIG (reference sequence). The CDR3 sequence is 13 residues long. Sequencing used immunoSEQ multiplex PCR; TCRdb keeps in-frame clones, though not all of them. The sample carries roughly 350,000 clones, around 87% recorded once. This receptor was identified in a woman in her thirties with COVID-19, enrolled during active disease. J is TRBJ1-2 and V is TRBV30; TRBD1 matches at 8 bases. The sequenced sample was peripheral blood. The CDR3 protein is CAWTRTGRDGYTF. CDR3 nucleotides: TGTGCCTGGACTAGGACAGGGCGCGATGGCTACACCTTC.